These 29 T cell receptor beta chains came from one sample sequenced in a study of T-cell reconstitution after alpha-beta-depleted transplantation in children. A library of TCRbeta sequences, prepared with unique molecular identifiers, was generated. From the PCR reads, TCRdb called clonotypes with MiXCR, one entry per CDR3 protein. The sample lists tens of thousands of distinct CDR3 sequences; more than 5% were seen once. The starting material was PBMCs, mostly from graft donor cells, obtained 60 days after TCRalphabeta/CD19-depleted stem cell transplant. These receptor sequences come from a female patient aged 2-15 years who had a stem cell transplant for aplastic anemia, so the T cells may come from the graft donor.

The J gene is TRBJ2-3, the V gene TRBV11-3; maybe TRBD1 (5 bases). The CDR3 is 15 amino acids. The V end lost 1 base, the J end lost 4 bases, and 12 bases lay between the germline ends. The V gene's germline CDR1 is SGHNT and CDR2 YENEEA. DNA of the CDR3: TGTGCCAGCAGCTTAGGGCAGGGAATCCCAGATACGCAGTATTTT. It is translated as CASSLGQGIPDTQYF.

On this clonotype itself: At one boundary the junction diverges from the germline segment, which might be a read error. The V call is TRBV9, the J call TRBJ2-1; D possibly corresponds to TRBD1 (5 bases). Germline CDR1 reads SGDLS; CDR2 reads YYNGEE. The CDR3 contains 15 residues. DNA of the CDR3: TGTGCCAGCGGCGTACGTTGGGGCACCTACAATGAGCAGTTCTTC. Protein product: CASGVRWGTYNEQFF.

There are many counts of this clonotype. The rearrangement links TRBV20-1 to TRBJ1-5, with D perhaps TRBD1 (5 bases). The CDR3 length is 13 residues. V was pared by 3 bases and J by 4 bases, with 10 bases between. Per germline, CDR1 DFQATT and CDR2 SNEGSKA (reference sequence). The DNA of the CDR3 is TGCAGTGCTAGCCTGACAGAAAATCAGCCCCAGCATTTT. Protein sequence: CSASLTENQPQHF.

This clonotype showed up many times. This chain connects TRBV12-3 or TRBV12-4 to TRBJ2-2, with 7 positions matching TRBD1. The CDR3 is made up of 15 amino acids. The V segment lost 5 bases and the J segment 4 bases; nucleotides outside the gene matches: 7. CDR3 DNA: TGTGCCAGCAGTAGATCGACAGGGAGCACCGGGGAGCTGTTTTTT. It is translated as CASSRSTGSTGELFF.

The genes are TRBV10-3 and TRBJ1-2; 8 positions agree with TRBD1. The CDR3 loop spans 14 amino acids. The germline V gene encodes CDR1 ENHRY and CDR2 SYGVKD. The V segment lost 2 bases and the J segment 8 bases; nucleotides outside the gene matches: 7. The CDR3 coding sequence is TGTGCCATCAGTGAGCCAAACAGGGGGGGCGGCTACACCTTC. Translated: CAISEPNRGGGYTF.

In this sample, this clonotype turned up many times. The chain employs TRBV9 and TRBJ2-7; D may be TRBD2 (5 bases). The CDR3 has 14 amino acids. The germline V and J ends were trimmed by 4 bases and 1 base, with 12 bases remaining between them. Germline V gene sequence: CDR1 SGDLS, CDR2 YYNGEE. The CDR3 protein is CASSLRAESYEQYF. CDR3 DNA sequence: TGTGCCAGCAGCTTGCGAGCGGAGTCCTACGAGCAGTACTTC.

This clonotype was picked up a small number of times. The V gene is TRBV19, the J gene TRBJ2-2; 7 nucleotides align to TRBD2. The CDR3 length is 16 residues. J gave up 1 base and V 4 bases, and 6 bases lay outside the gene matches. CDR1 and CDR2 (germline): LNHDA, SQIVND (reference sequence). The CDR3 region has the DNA TGTGCCAGTAGTACTGGACTAGGTCGGAACACCGGGGAGCTGTTTTTT. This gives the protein CASSTGLGRNTGELFF.

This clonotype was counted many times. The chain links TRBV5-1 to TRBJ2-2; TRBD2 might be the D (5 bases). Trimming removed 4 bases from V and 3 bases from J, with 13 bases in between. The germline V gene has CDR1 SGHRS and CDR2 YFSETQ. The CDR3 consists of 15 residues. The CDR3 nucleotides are TGCGCCAGCAGCCCCGGCCCCGGGGACACCGGGGAGCTGTTTTTT. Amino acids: CASSPGPGDTGELFF. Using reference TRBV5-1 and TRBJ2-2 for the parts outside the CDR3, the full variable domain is KAGVTQTPRYLIKTRGQQVTLSCSPISGHRSVSWYQQTPGQGLQFLFEYFSETQRNKGNFPGRFSGRQFSNSRSEMNVSTLELGDSALYLCASSPGPGDTGELFFGEGSRLTVL.

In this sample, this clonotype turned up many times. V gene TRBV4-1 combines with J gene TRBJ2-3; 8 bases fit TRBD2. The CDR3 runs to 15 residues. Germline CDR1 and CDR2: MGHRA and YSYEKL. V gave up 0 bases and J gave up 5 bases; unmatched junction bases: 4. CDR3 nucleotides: TGCGCCAGCAGCCAAGATGGACGGGGGGGAGATACGCAGTATTTT. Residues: CASSQDGRGGDTQYF.

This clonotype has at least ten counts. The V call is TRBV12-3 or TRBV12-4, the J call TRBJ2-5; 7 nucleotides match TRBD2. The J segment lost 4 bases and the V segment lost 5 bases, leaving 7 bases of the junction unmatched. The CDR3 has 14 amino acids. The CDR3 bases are TGTGCCAGCAGTCCCGGACTAGGACCAGAGACCCAGTACTTC. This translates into CASSPGLGPETQYF.

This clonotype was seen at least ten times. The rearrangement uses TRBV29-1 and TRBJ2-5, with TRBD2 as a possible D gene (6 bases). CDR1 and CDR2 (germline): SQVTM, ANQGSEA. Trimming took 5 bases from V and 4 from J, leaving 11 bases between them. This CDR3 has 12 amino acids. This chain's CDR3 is CSVRGAGETQYF. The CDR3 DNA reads TGCAGCGTTCGCGGGGCGGGAGAGACCCAGTACTTC.

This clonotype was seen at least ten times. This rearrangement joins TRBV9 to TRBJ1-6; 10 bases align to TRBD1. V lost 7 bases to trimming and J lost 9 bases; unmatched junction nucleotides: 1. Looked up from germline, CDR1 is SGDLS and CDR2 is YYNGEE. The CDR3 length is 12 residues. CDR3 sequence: CASGTGVSPLHF. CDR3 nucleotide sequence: TGTGCCAGCGGGACAGGGGTTTCACCCCTCCACTTT.

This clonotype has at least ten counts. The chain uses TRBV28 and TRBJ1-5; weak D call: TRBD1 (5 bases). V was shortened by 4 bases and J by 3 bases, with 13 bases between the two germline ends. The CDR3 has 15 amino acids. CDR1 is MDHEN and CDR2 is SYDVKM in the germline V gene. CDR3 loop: CASSSRGTYNQPQHF. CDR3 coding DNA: TGTGCCAGCAGTTCTCGGGGGACTTACAATCAGCCCCAGCATTTT. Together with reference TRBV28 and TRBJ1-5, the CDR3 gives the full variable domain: DVKVTQSSRYLVKRTGEKVFLECVQDMDHENMFWYRQDPGLGLRLIYFSYDVKMKEKGDIPEGYSVSREKKERFSLILESASTNQTSMYLCASSSRGTYNQPQHFGDGTRLSIL.

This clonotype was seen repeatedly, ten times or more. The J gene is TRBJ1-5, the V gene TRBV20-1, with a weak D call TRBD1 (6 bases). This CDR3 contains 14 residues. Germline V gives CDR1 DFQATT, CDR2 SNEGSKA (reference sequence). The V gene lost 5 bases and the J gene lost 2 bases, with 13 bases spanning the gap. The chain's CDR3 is CSARIQGGNQPQHF. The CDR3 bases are TGCAGTGCTCGTATACAGGGCGGCAATCAGCCCCAGCATTTT.

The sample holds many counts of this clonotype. Here the CDR3 DNA reads TGTGCCACCAGTGAGGGGGCTGCCCAGGGGCCCCAGCATTTT. Translation: CATSEGAAQGPQHF. The chain couples TRBV24-1 to TRBJ1-5; a weak D match, TRBD1 (6 bases). Germline V lookup: CDR1 KGHDR, CDR2 SFDVKD. The CDR3 length is 14 residues. The V gene lost 4 bases and the J gene lost 9 bases, with 15 bases spanning the gap.

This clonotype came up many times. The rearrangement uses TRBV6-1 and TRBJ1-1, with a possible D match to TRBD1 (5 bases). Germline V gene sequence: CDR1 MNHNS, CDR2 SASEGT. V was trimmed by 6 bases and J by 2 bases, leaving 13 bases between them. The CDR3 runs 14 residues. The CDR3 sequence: CASSKGTGNTEAFF. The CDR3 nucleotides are TGTGCCAGCAGCAAAGGGACGGGTAACACTGAAGCTTTCTTT.

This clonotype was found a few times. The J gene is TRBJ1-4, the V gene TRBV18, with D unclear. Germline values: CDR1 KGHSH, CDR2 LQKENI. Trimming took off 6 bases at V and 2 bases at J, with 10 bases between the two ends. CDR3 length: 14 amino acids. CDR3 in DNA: TGTGCCAGCTCCTTCGTCAGGACTAATGAAAAACTGTTTTTT. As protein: CASSFVRTNEKLFF.

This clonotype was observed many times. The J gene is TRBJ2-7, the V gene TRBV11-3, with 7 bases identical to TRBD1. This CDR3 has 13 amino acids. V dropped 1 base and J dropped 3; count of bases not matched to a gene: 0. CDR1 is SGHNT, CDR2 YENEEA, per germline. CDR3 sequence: CASSLGTGYEQYF. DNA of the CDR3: TGTGCCAGCAGCTTAGGGACAGGCTACGAGCAGTACTTC.

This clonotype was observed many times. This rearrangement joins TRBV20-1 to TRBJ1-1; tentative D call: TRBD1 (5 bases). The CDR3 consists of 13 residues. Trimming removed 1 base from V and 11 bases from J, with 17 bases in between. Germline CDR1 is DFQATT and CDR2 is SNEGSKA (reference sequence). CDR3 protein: CSARVDTHSSAFF. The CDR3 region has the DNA TGCAGTGCTAGAGTGGACACCCACAGTTCTGCTTTCTTT.

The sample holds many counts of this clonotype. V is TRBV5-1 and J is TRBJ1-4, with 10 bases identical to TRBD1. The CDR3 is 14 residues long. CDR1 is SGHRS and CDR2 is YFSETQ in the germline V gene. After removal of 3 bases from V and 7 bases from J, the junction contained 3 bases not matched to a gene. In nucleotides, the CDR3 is TGCGCCAGCAGCTACGGACAGGGGGGTGAAAAACTGTTTTTT. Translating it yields CASSYGQGGEKLFF.

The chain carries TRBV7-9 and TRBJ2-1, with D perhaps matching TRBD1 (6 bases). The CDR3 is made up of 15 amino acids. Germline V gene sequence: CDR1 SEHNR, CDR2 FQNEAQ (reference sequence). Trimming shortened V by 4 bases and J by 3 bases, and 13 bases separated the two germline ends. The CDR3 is CASSSRMTGYNEQFF. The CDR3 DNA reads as TGTGCCAGCAGCTCGCGGATGACAGGCTACAATGAGCAGTTCTTC.

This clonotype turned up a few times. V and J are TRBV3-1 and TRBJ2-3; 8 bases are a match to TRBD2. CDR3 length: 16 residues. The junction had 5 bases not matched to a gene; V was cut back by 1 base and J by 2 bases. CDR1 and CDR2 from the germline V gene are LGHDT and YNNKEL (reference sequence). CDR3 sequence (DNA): TGTGCCAGCAGCCAAGGTCTAGCGGGCAACACAGATACGCAGTATTTT. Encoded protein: CASSQGLAGNTDTQYF.

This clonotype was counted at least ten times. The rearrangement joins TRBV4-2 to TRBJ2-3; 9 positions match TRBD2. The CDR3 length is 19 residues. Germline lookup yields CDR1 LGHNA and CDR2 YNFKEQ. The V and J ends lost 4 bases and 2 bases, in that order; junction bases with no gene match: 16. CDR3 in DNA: TGTGCCAGCAGCCCCGAGAGGCGGGAGGGCGCGGGGTCCACAGATACGCAGTATTTT. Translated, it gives CASSPERREGAGSTDTQYF.

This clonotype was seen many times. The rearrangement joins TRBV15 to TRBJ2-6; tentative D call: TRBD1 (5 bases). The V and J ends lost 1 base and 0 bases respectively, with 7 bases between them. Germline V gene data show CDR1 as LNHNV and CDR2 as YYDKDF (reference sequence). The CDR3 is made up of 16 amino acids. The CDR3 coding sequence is TGTGCCACCAGCAGAGGGGGCTACTCTGGGGCCAACGTCCTGACTTTC. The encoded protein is CATSRGGYSGANVLTF.

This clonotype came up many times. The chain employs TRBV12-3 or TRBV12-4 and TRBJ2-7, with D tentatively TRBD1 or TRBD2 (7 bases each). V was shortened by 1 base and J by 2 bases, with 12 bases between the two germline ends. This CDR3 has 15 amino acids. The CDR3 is CASSLGQGGTYEQYF. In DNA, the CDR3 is TGTGCCAGCAGTTTAGGGCAGGGGGGGACCTACGAGCAGTACTTC.

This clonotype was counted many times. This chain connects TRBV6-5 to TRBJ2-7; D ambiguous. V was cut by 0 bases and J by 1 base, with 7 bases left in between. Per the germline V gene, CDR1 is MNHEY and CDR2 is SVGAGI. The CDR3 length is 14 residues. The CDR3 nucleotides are TGTGCCAGCAGTTACTCATGGGGTTCCTACGAGCAGTACTTC. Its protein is CASSYSWGSYEQYF.

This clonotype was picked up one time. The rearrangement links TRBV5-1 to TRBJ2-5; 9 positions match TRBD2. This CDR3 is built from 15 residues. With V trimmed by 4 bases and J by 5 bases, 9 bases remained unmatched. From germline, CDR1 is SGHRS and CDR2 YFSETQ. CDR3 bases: TGCGCCAGCAGCGCGGGAGGGCCTCAGAGGGAGACCCAGTACTTC. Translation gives CASSAGGPQRETQYF.

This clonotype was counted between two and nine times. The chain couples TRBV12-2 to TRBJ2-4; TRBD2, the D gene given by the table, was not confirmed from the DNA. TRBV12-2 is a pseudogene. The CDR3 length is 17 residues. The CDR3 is CASRLSVMMGPARIQYF. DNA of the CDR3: TGTGCAAGTCGCTTATCGGTGATGATGGGCCCTGCTCGCATTCAGTACTTC.

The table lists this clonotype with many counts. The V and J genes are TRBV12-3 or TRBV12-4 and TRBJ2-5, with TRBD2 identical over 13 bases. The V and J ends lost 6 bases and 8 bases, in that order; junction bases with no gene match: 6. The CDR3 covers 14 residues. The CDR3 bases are TGTGCCAGCAGGCCCACTAGCGGGGGGGGTACCCAGTACTTC. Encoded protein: CASRPTSGGGTQYF.